Following are 23 T cell receptor beta chains from one sample sequenced in a study of T cell responses to AZD1222 COVID-19 vaccine. Measured with immunoSEQ multiplex PCR; TCRdb has only the in-frame clones, and not every one. The data contain just over 70,000 clones, 85% of them seen just once; the ten biggest clones take up around 20%. The sample here was peripheral blood, taken on day 0 of AZD1222 vaccination. These receptors were collected from an adult in good health.

This chain links TRBV18 with TRBJ2-7, with 10 bases identical to TRBD1. This CDR3 is 17 amino acids long. CDR1 is KGHSH and CDR2 is LQKENI in the germline V gene. V lost 2 bases, J lost 7 bases, and 14 bases stayed unmatched. The CDR3 DNA reads as TGTGCCAGCTCACCAGGGCAACCGGGACAGGGGAGGAAGGAGCAGTACTTC. Residues: CASSPGQPGQGRKEQYF.

This chain uses TRBV6-5 with TRBJ2-2, with D perhaps TRBD1 (6 bases). Trimming stripped 2 bases from V and 4 bases from J, with 14 bases between. Per the germline V gene, CDR1 is MNHEY and CDR2 is SVGAGI. CDR3 length: 16 amino acids. CDR3 protein: CASSYRSGVGTGELFF. The CDR3 coding sequence is TGTGCCAGCAGTTACAGATCAGGGGTGGGCACCGGGGAGCTGTTTTTT.

This chain uses TRBV2 with TRBJ2-7; TRBD1 matches at 9 bases. Unmatched junction bases numbered 12, after V lost 7 bases and J lost 2 bases. Germline lookup yields CDR1 SNHLY and CDR2 FYNNEI. This CDR3 spans 16 amino acids. The chain's CDR3 is CASTDAGQGNTYEQYF. The CDR3 nucleotides are TGTGCCAGCACCGATGCTGGACAGGGGAATACCTACGAGCAGTACTTC.

The chain links TRBV7-8 to TRBJ2-1; 14 bases line up with TRBD2. In germline, CDR1 is SGHVS, CDR2 FQNEAQ. This CDR3 region has 19 residues. J was trimmed by 4 bases and V by 6 bases; bases with no gene match: 14. DNA for the CDR3: TGTGCCAGCAGTTCTCCAGGGACTAGCGGGAGACTGGGTTACAATGAGCAGTTCTTC. Protein product: CASSSPGTSGRLGYNEQFF.

J is TRBJ2-1 and V is TRBV27; TRBD1 matches at 9 bases. V lost 6 bases, J lost 8 bases, and 5 bases stayed unmatched. Germline V lookup: CDR1 MNHEY, CDR2 SMNVEV (reference sequence). The CDR3 contains 13 residues. The CDR3 reads CASRGQGGDEQFF. CDR3 nucleotides: TGTGCCAGCAGGGGACAGGGTGGGGATGAGCAGTTCTTC.

The chain uses TRBV11-2 and TRBJ2-2; 7 bases are shared with TRBD2. Germline values: CDR1 SGHAT, CDR2 FQNNGV. Trimming removed 5 bases from V and 5 bases from J; junction bases left unmatched: 8. The length of the CDR3 is 15 residues. The CDR3 spells CASSILSGGTGELFF. CDR3 DNA sequence: TGTGCCAGCAGCATACTATCGGGGGGTACCGGGGAGCTGTTTTTT.

The V call is TRBV12-5, the J call TRBJ1-5; D gene uncertain. V dropped 2 bases and J dropped 6 bases, with 8 bases sitting between them. The CDR3 runs to 13 residues. Germline lookup yields CDR1 LGHNT and CDR2 FRNRAP. The CDR3 nucleotides are TGTGCTAGTGGTTTGAGTCACGGTCAGCCCCAGCATTTT. Translated, it gives CASGLSHGQPQHF.

The chain recombines TRBV2 with TRBJ2-7, with TRBD1 matching over 8 bases. Trimming cost V 5 bases and J 6 bases; bases outside gene matches: 9. Germline V gene sequence: CDR1 SNHLY, CDR2 FYNNEI. The CDR3 covers 14 residues. The chain's CDR3 is CASSLGQGRGEQYF. DNA for the CDR3: TGTGCCAGCAGTCTAGGACAGGGAAGAGGCGAGCAGTACTTC.

This clone was found a few times. The chain is built from TRBV4-1 and TRBJ1-5; D is possibly TRBD1 (6 bases). With 0 bases removed from V and 4 bases from J, the gap between germline ends came to 10 bases. This CDR3 is 15 amino acids long. Germline V CDR1 and CDR2: MGHRA, YSYEKL. The CDR3 is CASSQEGAVNQPQHF. The CDR3 region has the DNA TGCGCCAGCAGCCAAGAGGGGGCTGTTAATCAGCCCCAGCATTTT.

V and J are TRBV19 and TRBJ2-1; 11 nucleotides match TRBD1. There are 15 residues in the CDR3. From germline, CDR1 is LNHDA and CDR2 SQIVND (reference sequence). V lost 8 bases to trimming and J lost 9 bases; unmatched junction nucleotides: 12. CDR3 region: CASHSGTGGLSEQFF. Here the CDR3 DNA reads TGTGCCAGTCATTCCGGGACAGGGGGTCTAAGTGAGCAGTTCTTC.

The V and J genes are TRBV7-9 and TRBJ1-1; the D gene is possibly TRBD1 (5 bases). The CDR3 spans 12 residues. V was shortened by 7 bases and J by 5 bases, with 11 bases between the two germline ends. CDR1 is SEHNR, CDR2 FQNEAQ, per germline (reference sequence). The CDR3 reads CASTLRGTEAFF. CDR3 nucleotide sequence: TGTGCCAGCACCCTCCGGGGGACTGAAGCTTTCTTT.

The chain employs TRBV5-4 and TRBJ1-2; no clear D gene. The germline gives CDR1 SGHNT, CDR2 YYREEE (reference sequence). This CDR3 is 13 amino acids long. V lost 4 bases, J lost 4 bases, and 11 bases lay in between. The CDR3 protein is CASSPWTGYGYTF. In nucleotides, the CDR3 is TGTGCCAGCAGCCCTTGGACGGGCTATGGCTACACCTTC.

The chain carries TRBV6-4 and TRBJ1-2, with D tentatively TRBD1 (6 bases). The CDR3 is 13 amino acids. V lost 5 bases, J lost 6 bases, and 13 bases lay in between. Germline lookup yields CDR1 MRHNA and CDR2 SNTAGT. The CDR3 sequence: CASSRQEGDGYTF. CDR3 in DNA: TGTGCCAGCAGTCGACAGGAAGGAGATGGCTACACCTTC.

The V call is TRBV5-1, the J call TRBJ2-7; no definite D call. CDR3 length: 12 residues. V shed 5 bases and J shed 6 bases, with 12 bases lying between them. CDR1 SGHRS and CDR2 YFSETQ come from the germline V gene. As DNA, the CDR3 is TGCGCCAGCAGTTACGACCTCCTCGAGCAGTACTTC. Translated: CASSYDLLEQYF.

The gene calls are TRBV5-4 and TRBJ2-2; the D gene is possibly TRBD2 (5 bases). Germline V gives CDR1 SGHNT, CDR2 YYREEE (reference sequence). Trimming shortened V by 3 bases and J by 0 bases, and 9 bases separated the two germline ends. This CDR3 spans 15 amino acids. The CDR3 sequence is CASSSDGANTGELFF. The CDR3 coding sequence is TGTGCCAGCAGCTCGGACGGGGCGAACACCGGGGAGCTGTTTTTT.

In this sample, this clone turned up a few times. The chain couples TRBV2 to TRBJ2-7; possibly TRBD1 or TRBD2 for D (6 bases each). Germline-derived CDR1 and CDR2 are SNHLY and FYNNEI. Between the trimmed V and J ends, which lost 4 bases and 4 bases, there was a span of 11 bases. This CDR3 is built from 13 residues. The CDR3 DNA is TGTGCCAGCAGTGTTAAGGGGGGATACGAGCAGTACTTC. It translates to CASSVKGGYEQYF.

The chain couples TRBV18 to TRBJ1-1; a weak D match, TRBD1 (6 bases). V lost 3 bases and J lost 0, with 14 bases in between. The CDR3 spans 16 residues. Germline V gene data show CDR1 as KGHSH and CDR2 as LQKENI. The CDR3 protein is CASSPYRESMNTEAFF. CDR3 DNA sequence: TGTGCCAGCTCACCTTACAGGGAAAGTATGAACACTGAAGCTTTCTTT.

This chain links TRBV9 with TRBJ1-6, with 7 bases fitting TRBD1. The V and J ends lost 7 bases and 5 bases, in that order; junction bases with no gene match: 12. Germline V gives CDR1 SGDLS, CDR2 YYNGEE. This CDR3 spans 16 amino acids. The CDR3 coding sequence is TGTGCCAGCCAAAGGGCAGGGACAGCAAATAATTCACCCCTCCACTTT. Translated: CASQRAGTANNSPLHF.

This clone appeared a single time. The V gene is TRBV6-5, the J gene TRBJ2-1; 10 nucleotides align to TRBD1. CDR3 size: 16 residues. Germline V lookup: CDR1 MNHEY, CDR2 SVGAGI. The ends lost 2 bases at V and 2 bases at J; junction bases unmatched: 3. CDR3 DNA sequence: TGTGCCAGCAGTTACGGGACAGGGGTGCCCTACAATGAGCAGTTCTTC. This sequence encodes CASSYGTGVPYNEQFF.

The V call is TRBV18, the J call TRBJ2-7, with D perhaps matching TRBD1 or TRBD2 (6 bases each). The ends were cut back, 4 bases at V and 5 bases at J, with 15 bases in the middle. This CDR3 is built from 14 residues. Germline V gene lookup returns CDR1 KGHSH and CDR2 LQKENI. DNA of the CDR3: TGTGCCAGCTCACGACAGGAGGGGTTCCACGAGCAGTACTTC. Residues: CASSRQEGFHEQYF.

The chain links TRBV5-1 to TRBJ1-1; perhaps TRBD1 as D (6 bases). The CDR3 length is 17 residues. The V end was cut by 5 bases, the J end by 0 bases, with 20 bases between. Germline V gene lookup returns CDR1 SGHRS and CDR2 YFSETQ. The CDR3 sequence: CASRFFGGGPLNTEAFF. Here the CDR3 DNA reads TGCGCCAGCAGATTTTTCGGTGGGGGGCCGCTGAACACTGAAGCTTTCTTT. The full variable domain, its missing parts supplied by reference TRBV5-1 and TRBJ1-1, is KAGVTQTPRYLIKTRGQQVTLSCSPISGHRSVSWYQQTPGQGLQFLFEYFSETQRNKGNFPGRFSGRQFSNSRSEMNVSTLELGDSALYLCASRFFGGGPLNTEAFFGQGTRLTVV.

The chain recombines TRBV12-3 or TRBV12-4 with TRBJ1-3; D remains ambiguous. Trimming took off 8 bases at V and 1 base at J, with 0 bases between the two ends. The CDR3 runs to 10 residues. The CDR3 protein is CASSGNTIYF. CDR3 nucleotides: TGTGCCAGCTCTGGAAACACCATATATTTT.

This clone was recorded once. The V call is TRBV19, the J call TRBJ1-2, with D tentatively TRBD1 (5 bases). V shed 2 bases and J shed 7 bases, with 14 bases lying between them. The CDR3 length is 14 residues. Germline V gene sequence: CDR1 LNHDA, CDR2 SQIVND (reference sequence). The CDR3 loop is CASSISTGRVGYTF. In DNA form, the CDR3 reads TGTGCCAGTAGTATATCAACGGGGCGGGTTGGCTACACCTTC.